Shown below are 11 T cell receptor beta chains from a single sample sequenced in a study of T cell repertoires in ileal Crohn's disease. Time point given: proximal margin of the surgical specimen (macroscopically non-inflamed). Assay: immunoSEQ multiplex PCR; the TCRdb copy retains only in-frame clones and omits some. The data show 6,500 to 7,500 clones, about two thirds seen once. Specimen: ileal tissue. The receptors originated from an adult with Crohn's disease.

CDR3 DNA: TGTGCCAGCAGCTTAGTGGGAGGGCCCAGCTCCTACAATGAGCAGTTCTTC. Protein: CASSLVGGPSSYNEQFF. This chain uses TRBV7-2 with TRBJ2-1; 7 bases line up with TRBD2. Germline lookup yields CDR1 SGHTA and CDR2 FQGNSA. V gave up 1 base and J gave up 0 bases; unmatched junction bases: 6. The CDR3 sequence is 17 residues long.

J is TRBJ1-1 and V is TRBV30; the D is unclear. The CDR3 is 13 amino acids. CDR1 is GTSNPN, CDR2 SVGIG, per germline (reference sequence). V was trimmed by 5 bases and J by 4 bases, leaving 14 bases between them. Here the CDR3 DNA reads TGTGCCTGGCTACCACAGCCGGGCACTGAAGCTTTCTTT. Its protein is CAWLPQPGTEAFF. Based on the CDR3 plus reference TRBV30 and TRBJ1-1, the full variable domain is SQTIHQWPATLVQPVGSPLSLECTVEGTSNPNLYWYRQAAGRGLQLLFYSVGIGQISSEVPQNLSASRPQDRQFILSSKKLLLSDSGFYLCAWLPQPGTEAFFGQGTRLTVV.

This chain connects TRBV14 to TRBJ2-1; D possibly corresponds to TRBD1 (5 bases). The CDR3 has 15 amino acids. V was cut by 7 bases and J by 3 bases, with 16 bases left in between. CDR1 and CDR2 (germline): SGHDN, FVKESK. This CDR3 reads CASKSRQGSYNEQFF. The CDR3 DNA reads as TGTGCCAGCAAGTCCAGGCAGGGCAGCTACAATGAGCAGTTCTTC.

The chain uses TRBV6-1 and TRBJ2-7; unclear D gene. The CDR3 contains 14 residues. V was cut by 7 bases and J by 0 bases, with 13 bases left in between. Germline-derived CDR1 and CDR2 are MNHNS and SASEGT. DNA of the CDR3: TGTGCCAGCACCCTAGGTTGGAGCTCCTACGAGCAGTACTTC. This encodes CASTLGWSSYEQYF.

This clone has just a few counts. V gene TRBV30 combines with J gene TRBJ1-3, with D perhaps matching TRBD1 (5 bases). Trimming pared 5 bases from V and 1 base from J, leaving 9 bases between. Germline V lookup: CDR1 GTSNPN, CDR2 SVGIG (reference sequence). CDR3 length equals 13 residues. The CDR3 region is CAWAGVSGNTIYF. In DNA, the CDR3 is TGTGCCTGGGCGGGGGTTTCTGGAAACACCATATATTTT.

The chain couples TRBV29-1 to TRBJ2-7, with TRBD1 matching over 12 bases. V trimming: 5 bases; J trimming: 12 bases; junction bases outside the gene matches: 8. CDR1 is SQVTM, CDR2 ANQGSEA, per germline. The CDR3 has 12 amino acids. CDR3 sequence (DNA): TGCAGCGTTACTGGGACAGGGGGCAAACGGTACTTC. Protein product: CSVTGTGGKRYF.

This rearrangement joins TRBV9 to TRBJ2-3; TRBD1 aligns across 8 bases. Germline lookup yields CDR1 SGDLS and CDR2 YYNGEE. The CDR3 runs 16 residues. Trimming took 0 bases from V and 1 from J; bases not matched to a gene: 4. This CDR3 is CASSVDSGQGTDTQYF. In DNA, the CDR3 is TGTGCCAGCAGCGTAGATTCGGGACAGGGCACAGATACGCAGTATTTT.

The gene calls are TRBV5-1 and TRBJ2-3; 12 nucleotides line up with TRBD1. J lost 8 bases, V lost 3 bases, and 10 bases had no gene match. Germline CDR1 is SGHRS and CDR2 is YFSETQ. This CDR3 has 16 residues. CDR3 nucleotide sequence: TGCGCCAGCAGCTCGTCCGGGACAGGGGGCTTTAGTACGCAGTATTTT. Encoded protein: CASSSSGTGGFSTQYF.

V is TRBV11-2 and J is TRBJ1-2; TRBD1 agrees at 7 bases. CDR3 length: 17 amino acids. Germline values: CDR1 SGHAT, CDR2 FQNNGV. The V gene end was trimmed by 5 bases and the J gene end by 3 bases; junction bases not matched to a gene: 15. Here the CDR3 reads CASSIGGTANVYYGYTF. The CDR3 DNA follows: TGTGCCAGCAGCATCGGAGGGACAGCGAATGTCTACTATGGCTACACCTTC.

This CDR3 reads CASSEYGTYNEKLFF. CDR3 bases: TGTGCCAGCAGTGAATATGGGACCTATAATGAAAAACTGTTTTTT. The chain carries TRBV25-1 and TRBJ1-4; weak D call: TRBD1 (5 bases). V was clipped by 0 bases and J by 4 bases, with 9 bases between them. The CDR3 totals 15 residues. The germline gives CDR1 MGHDK, CDR2 SYGVNS.

The chain employs TRBV19 and TRBJ1-5; D gene ambiguous. The ends were cut back, 5 bases at V and 4 bases at J, with 12 bases in the middle. The CDR3 is 14 amino acids. CDR1 is LNHDA and CDR2 is SQIVND in the germline V gene (reference sequence). CDR3 bases: TGTGCCAGTAGTCAACGACCCGAGAATCAGCCCCAGCATTTT. Translated: CASSQRPENQPQHF.